This passage covers 26 T cell receptor beta chains from one sample sequenced in a study of blood T cell repertoires in COVID-19 (TCRdb year 2020). Library creation used the immunoSEQ multiplex PCR assay. TCRdb limited this immuneACCESS table to in-frame rearrangements with V and J called. A share of clones is missing; checked studies link under half to unresolved V genes, and the rest is unexplained. The sample profile shows 70,000 or so clones; over 80% of them were found once. Over 6.5% of the sample comes from the top ten. Specimen: peripheral blood. Receptors were obtained from a woman of 80 years or more with active COVID-19.

The chain has TRBV21-1 and TRBJ2-3; TRBD2, the D gene given by the table, was not confirmed from the DNA. TRBV21-1 corresponds to a pseudogene. The CDR3 runs to 17 residues. The CDR3 DNA follows: TGTGCCAGCAGCACCGTCTGTGGGAGCGGGAGGGCAGATACGCAGTATTTT. This sequence encodes CASSTVCGSGRADTQYF.

Here the CDR3 DNA reads TGTGCCAGCAGCCAAAGGGCGGGGGGGACTGAAGCTTTCTTT. Its protein is CASSQRAGGTEAFF. The gene calls are TRBV13 and TRBJ1-1; the D gene is possibly TRBD1 (5 bases). This CDR3 contains 14 residues. The germline gives CDR1 PRHDT, CDR2 FYEKMQ (reference sequence). Trimming took 5 bases from V and 5 from J, leaving 15 bases between them.

The chain combines TRBV7-8 with TRBJ1-5; 9 bases match TRBD1. The V gene end was trimmed by 5 bases and the J gene end by 4 bases; junction bases not matched to a gene: 6. This CDR3 has 15 residues. Germline CDR1 reads SGHVS; CDR2 reads FQNEAQ. CDR3 bases: TGTGCCAGCAGCAGGGACAGGGTGGGGAATCAGCCCCAGCATTTT. Translation: CASSRDRVGNQPQHF.

The chain carries TRBV5-1 and TRBJ1-5; 9 positions match TRBD1. Looked up from germline, CDR1 is SGHRS and CDR2 is YFSETQ. Losses at the gene ends were 0 bases for V and 7 bases for J; bases not matched to a gene: 8. The CDR3 contains 16 residues. For the CDR3, the DNA is TGCGCCAGCAGCTTGGTTCCCGGGACAGGGAACCAGCCCCAGCATTTT. Protein: CASSLVPGTGNQPQHF.

The chain combines TRBV4-2 with TRBJ2-7, with 11 positions matching TRBD1. Germline lookup yields CDR1 LGHNA and CDR2 YNFKEQ. The CDR3 has 15 residues. J was trimmed by 5 bases and V by 5 bases; bases with no gene match: 8. CDR3 residues: CASSIVPGQGDEQYF. The CDR3 bases are TGTGCCAGCAGCATAGTACCGGGACAGGGGGACGAGCAGTACTTC.

The chain combines TRBV10-3 with TRBJ2-1; 10 positions match TRBD2. Trimming at V came to 7 bases and at J to 1 base, leaving 4 bases not matched to a gene. CDR1 is ENHRY and CDR2 is SYGVKD in the germline V gene. This CDR3 is 15 amino acids long. CDR3 sequence: CAITGSGRSYNEQFF. The CDR3 DNA is TGTGCCATCACCGGTAGCGGGAGGTCCTACAATGAGCAGTTCTTC.

The gene calls are TRBV4-2 and TRBJ2-4; tentative D call: TRBD2 (7 bases). Trimming took off 4 bases at V and 0 bases at J, with 13 bases between the two ends. Per germline, CDR1 LGHNA and CDR2 YNFKEQ. The CDR3 has 16 residues. Here the CDR3 DNA reads TGTGCCAGCAGCCTAGGGGGGGCACTAGCCAAAAACATTCAGTACTTC. Translated: CASSLGGALAKNIQYF.

This chain links TRBV6-5 with TRBJ1-2; no reliable D call. Germline CDR1 reads MNHEY; CDR2 reads SVGAGI. Trimming took 6 bases from V and 3 from J, leaving 14 bases between them. CDR3 length equals 14 residues. The CDR3 loop is CASRESGGHYGYTF. The CDR3 bases are TGTGCCAGCAGAGAGAGTGGAGGGCACTATGGCTACACCTTC.

CDR3 DNA: TGTGCCAGCAGTCTGGCCAGGCCCAATGAGCAGTTCTTC. Its translation is CASSLARPNEQFF. The chain carries TRBV28 and TRBJ2-1; D gene unclear. V lost 5 bases to trimming and J lost 6 bases, with 11 bases between them. There are 13 residues in the CDR3. Germline V gene data show CDR1 as MDHEN and CDR2 as SYDVKM. The full variable domain, completed using reference TRBV28 and TRBJ2-1, is DVKVTQSSRYLVKRTGEKVFLECVQDMDHENMFWYRQDPGLGLRLIYFSYDVKMKEKGDIPEGYSVSREKKERFSLILESASTNQTSMYLCASSLARPNEQFFGPGTRLTVL.

This rearrangement joins TRBV11-2 to TRBJ1-2, with D possibly matching TRBD1 (6 bases). Germline CDR1 reads SGHAT; CDR2 reads FQNNGV. This CDR3 region has 14 residues. The ends were cut back, 5 bases at V and 2 bases at J, with 12 bases in the middle. Here the CDR3 DNA reads TGTGCCAGCAGCCAGGGGCGGCTCAACTATGGCTACACCTTC. Amino acid sequence: CASSQGRLNYGYTF.

This clone was counted once. The V gene is TRBV5-1, the J gene TRBJ1-1; 7 bases agree with TRBD1. Per germline, CDR1 SGHRS and CDR2 YFSETQ. Trimming took 0 bases from V and 4 from J; bases not matched to a gene: 3. CDR3 length equals 14 residues. This CDR3 reads CASSLAAGGTEAFF. The CDR3 DNA reads as TGCGCCAGCAGCTTGGCGGCAGGGGGCACTGAAGCTTTCTTT. The variable domain in full, with the rest retrieved from reference TRBV5-1 and TRBJ1-1, is KAGVTQTPRYLIKTRGQQVTLSCSPISGHRSVSWYQQTPGQGLQFLFEYFSETQRNKGNFPGRFSGRQFSNSRSEMNVSTLELGDSALYLCASSLAAGGTEAFFGQGTRLTVV.

The rearrangement joins TRBV11-3 to TRBJ1-1; D ambiguous. CDR1 and CDR2 from the germline V gene are SGHNT and YENEEA. Deletions cut 7 bases from V and 3 bases from J, with 15 bases between. This CDR3 contains 14 residues. The CDR3 sequence is CASKTRAGDTEAFF. CDR3 coding DNA: TGTGCCAGCAAGACGCGGGCTGGAGACACTGAAGCTTTCTTT.

The chain carries TRBV7-9 and TRBJ2-2; possible D gene TRBD2, 5 bases. V was pared by 1 base and J by 7 bases, with 7 bases between. The CDR3 extends over 13 amino acids. In germline, CDR1 is SEHNR, CDR2 FQNEAQ (reference sequence). The CDR3 spells CASSLVGGGELFF. In nucleotides, the CDR3 is TGTGCCAGCAGCTTAGTAGGAGGCGGGGAGCTGTTTTTT.

This clone has more than one count but fewer than ten. The rearrangement joins TRBV6-6 to TRBJ1-1; TRBD1 matches 7 bases. V was clipped by 6 bases and J by 4 bases; unmatched bases: 11. The CDR3 loop spans 15 amino acids. Germline V CDR1 and CDR2: MNHNY, SVGAGI (reference sequence). CDR3 DNA: TGTGCCAGCAGAGCGAGACAGGGATTAAGCACTGAAGCTTTCTTT. Its translation is CASRARQGLSTEAFF.

This clone was counted a single time. CDR3 sequence: CASSMGGTFGYTF. The CDR3 DNA follows: TGCGCCAGCAGTATGGGAGGGACGTTTGGCTACACCTTC. The chain employs TRBV5-1 and TRBJ1-2; tentatively, D is TRBD1 (5 bases). The V gene's germline CDR1 is SGHRS and CDR2 YFSETQ. Between the trimmed V and J ends, which lost 5 bases and 7 bases, there was a span of 15 bases. The CDR3 extends over 13 amino acids.

This clone is a singleton in its sample. J is TRBJ2-2 and V is TRBV9, with 11 bases matching TRBD2. This CDR3 comprises 17 residues. From germline, CDR1 is SGDLS and CDR2 YYNGEE. After removal of 0 bases from V and 5 bases from J, the junction contained 6 bases not matched to a gene. CDR3: CASSVAGTSGKTGELFF. DNA of the CDR3: TGTGCCAGCAGCGTAGCGGGGACTAGCGGAAAGACCGGGGAGCTGTTTTTT.

The chain combines TRBV6-2 or TRBV6-3 with TRBJ2-1; 9 bases agree with TRBD2. CDR3 size: 14 residues. Germline assignment: CDR1 MNHEY and CDR2 SVGEGT. The V segment lost 6 bases and the J segment 4 bases; nucleotides outside the gene matches: 4. The CDR3 nucleotides are TGTGCCAGCAGCCAACTAGCGGGTTACAATGAGCAGTTCTTC. Its translation: CASSQLAGYNEQFF.

This clone came up a few times. Other DNA sequences from this sample encode an identical CDR3 as well. The chain uses TRBV7-3 and TRBJ2-1; D not certain. Trimming stripped 2 bases from V and 0 bases from J, with 8 bases between. The CDR3 extends over 15 amino acids. CDR1 and CDR2 (germline): SGHTA, FQGTGA. Here the CDR3 DNA reads TGTGCCAGCAGCTTATCAGGCAGCTCCTACAATGAGCAGTTCTTC. This sequence encodes CASSLSGSSYNEQFF.

The J gene is TRBJ2-1, the V gene TRBV3-1 (or the pseudogene TRBV3-2); TRBD1 matches 7 bases. V gave up 5 bases and J gave up 7 bases; unmatched junction bases: 11. The CDR3 runs 15 residues. Germline V gene data show CDR1 as LGHDT and CDR2 as YNNKEL (reference sequence). This chain's CDR3 is CASSRQGGPINEQFF. The DNA of the CDR3 is TGTGCCAGCAGCAGACAAGGGGGCCCCATTAATGAGCAGTTCTTC.

The chain has TRBV7-9 and TRBJ2-7; TRBD2 might be the D (6 bases). The CDR3 spans 16 residues. Germline assignment: CDR1 SEHNR and CDR2 FQNEAQ (reference sequence). With 2 bases removed from V and 0 bases from J, the gap between germline ends came to 14 bases. The CDR3, as DNA: TGTGCCAGCAGCTTAAGGAGGGACCCAAGCTCCTACGAGCAGTACTTC. It codes for CASSLRRDPSSYEQYF.

The chain uses TRBV28 and TRBJ2-3, with 9 bases aligning to TRBD2. V shed 1 base, J shed 0 bases, and the junction held 2 bases outside the gene matches. Germline-derived CDR1 and CDR2 are MDHEN and SYDVKM. CDR3 length equals 16 residues. CDR3 coding DNA: TGTGCCAGCAGTTTATTCACTAGCGGGAGCACAGATACGCAGTATTTT. As protein: CASSLFTSGSTDTQYF.

This chain connects TRBV4-2 to TRBJ2-3; 8 bases are shared with TRBD2. CDR1 is LGHNA, CDR2 YNFKEQ, per germline. This CDR3 region has 16 residues. After removal of 0 bases from V and 9 bases from J, the junction contained 11 bases not matched to a gene. In nucleotides, the CDR3 is TGTGCCAGCAGCCAAGAGGCGAGCGGGGGTGCGGGGACGCAGTATTTT. This sequence encodes CASSQEASGGAGTQYF.

This clone appeared once. The chain uses TRBV28 and TRBJ2-6, with D possibly matching TRBD2 (6 bases). This CDR3 region has 17 residues. Germline V gene lookup returns CDR1 MDHEN and CDR2 SYDVKM. The V end was cut by 4 bases, the J end by 0 bases, with 13 bases between. For the CDR3, the DNA is TGTGCCAGCAGTTGGGGAGGCAGGGTCTCTGGGGCCAACGTCCTGACTTTC. As protein: CASSWGGRVSGANVLTF. The variable domain in full, completed from reference TRBV28 and TRBJ2-6, reads DVKVTQSSRYLVKRTGEKVFLECVQDMDHENMFWYRQDPGLGLRLIYFSYDVKMKEKGDIPEGYSVSREKKERFSLILESASTNQTSMYLCASSWGGRVSGANVLTFGAGSRLTVL.

This chain joins TRBV6-2 or TRBV6-3 and TRBJ2-1; 8 bases are shared with TRBD2. CDR1 and CDR2 (germline): MNHEY, SVGEGT. This CDR3 contains 16 residues. The junction had 8 bases not matched to a gene; V was cut back by 5 bases and J by 2 bases. CDR3 amino acids: CASSSIAGSPYNEQFF. CDR3 nucleotides: TGTGCCAGCAGTAGCATAGCGGGGAGCCCCTACAATGAGCAGTTCTTC.

The CDR3 here is CASSVQGSSGANVLTF. CDR3 sequence (DNA): TGTGCCAGTAGTGTCCAGGGGTCTTCTGGGGCCAACGTCCTGACTTTC. The J gene is TRBJ2-6, the V gene TRBV19, with D possibly being TRBD1 (6 bases). V was clipped by 5 bases and J by 1 base, with 12 bases between them. Germline V lookup: CDR1 LNHDA, CDR2 SQIVND (reference sequence). The CDR3 contains 16 residues.

The V and J genes are TRBV12-3 or TRBV12-4 and TRBJ2-7; D is perhaps TRBD2 (6 bases). V lost 5 bases and J 7 bases, leaving 15 bases between the germline ends. The CDR3 length is 13 residues. The CDR3 sequence is CASSTRGLGEQYF. In DNA form, the CDR3 reads TGTGCCAGCAGTACCCGGGGGTTGGGAGAGCAGTACTTC.